This TCR beta chain was recovered during a study of T cell repertoires in cytomegalovirus infection. Study in general: Public TCR beta signatures marked donors with CMV infection and the matching HLA. Study results and limitations: Carriers of CMV and the relevant HLA type were discriminated by public TCR beta frequency. Ex vivo, HLA-C-restricted CMV-specific TCR beta clonotypes prevailed over the rest of the response.

The ends lost 3 bases at V and 3 bases at J; junction bases unmatched: 15. This CDR3 has 19 amino acids. This clonotype occurred a few times. Its antigen remains unknown. Via MiXCR, TCRdb re-called the reads, giving one row per CDR3 protein. This table has approximately 910,000 distinct CDR3 sequences, more than 25% appearing once. This specimen was cultured CD8+ T cells from PBMCs, taken from culture after CMV antigen stimulation. V gene TRBV12-3 or TRBV12-4 combines with J gene TRBJ2-5, with 11 nucleotides matching TRBD2. This receptor was taken from a human donor in good health (CMV status not recorded). Some clones in this sample may be carry-over from other donors' samples. This CDR3 is CASSLGRLAGQHTEETQYF. In nucleotides, the CDR3 is TGTGCCAGCAGTTTGGGTAGACTAGCGGGGCAACATACCGAAGAGACCCAGTACTTC.